A single sample gave rise to the 23 T cell receptor beta chains below, sequenced in a study of shared clonotypes between healthy human individuals. Naive CD8 cells lacked CD45RO, underwent positive selection for CCR7 and left out terminally differentiated effector memory CD45RA+ cells. Assay: immunoSEQ multiplex PCR; the TCRdb copy retains only in-frame clones and omits some. The profile shows roughly 2.1 million clones, 85% to 95% of them singletons. Sample: naive CD8+ T cells from PBMCs. The source of these receptors is a man between 18 and 29 years old in good health. Some clones in this sample may be carry-over from other donors' samples.

The chain carries TRBV7-9 and TRBJ2-7; 8 positions agree with TRBD2. CDR1 is SEHNR and CDR2 is FQNEAQ in the germline V gene (reference sequence). Unmatched junction bases numbered 4, after V lost 1 base and J lost 2 bases. The CDR3 spans 15 residues. For the CDR3, the DNA is TGTGCCAGCAGCTTAGGACCGGGACTAGCCTACGAGCAGTACTTC. It yields the protein CASSLGPGLAYEQYF.

A remark on this clone: Other DNA sequences in this sample translate to the same CDR3. This chain uses TRBV29-1 with TRBJ2-6, with D possibly being TRBD2 (6 bases). The CDR3 extends over 15 amino acids. Trimming shortened V by 1 base and J by 4 bases, and 11 bases separated the two germline ends. Germline CDR1 reads SQVTM; CDR2 reads ANQGSEA. The CDR3 sequence: CSVEGGGSGANVLTF. The CDR3 coding sequence is TGCAGCGTTGAAGGAGGAGGGTCCGGGGCCAACGTCCTGACTTTC.

V gene TRBV6-1 combines with J gene TRBJ1-1; no definite D call. Between the trimmed V and J ends, which lost 3 bases and 0 bases, there was a span of 14 bases. From germline, CDR1 is MNHNS and CDR2 SASEGT. This CDR3 comprises 16 residues. CDR3 protein: CASSELGHLMNTEAFF. The CDR3 bases are TGTGCCAGCAGTGAGTTGGGCCACTTGATGAACACTGAAGCTTTCTTT.

The V gene is TRBV6-1, the J gene TRBJ1-2; possibly TRBD1 for D (5 bases). V dropped 6 bases and J dropped 0 bases, with 14 bases sitting between them. CDR1 and CDR2 from the germline V gene are MNHNS and SASEGT. The CDR3 length is 15 residues. The DNA of the CDR3 is TGTGCCAGCAGGGGGAAGGGGAAAACTAACTATGGCTACACCTTC. As protein: CASRGKGKTNYGYTF.

CDR3 sequence: CASSLVSGFGGYTF. The DNA for the CDR3 is TGTGCCAGCAGTCTCGTGTCGGGGTTTGGTGGCTACACCTTC. V gene TRBV7-9 combines with J gene TRBJ1-2; D uncertain. CDR3 length: 14 amino acids. V was pared by 6 bases and J by 7 bases, with 18 bases between. Germline loops: CDR1 SEHNR, CDR2 FQNEAQ (reference sequence). The full variable domain, completed using reference TRBV7-9 and TRBJ1-2, is DTGVSQNPRHKITKRGQNVTFRCDPISEHNRLYWYRQTLGQGPEFLTYFQNEAQLEKSRLLSDRFSAERPKGSFSTLEIQRTEQGDSAMYLCASSLVSGFGGYTFGSGTRLTVV.

The chain combines TRBV7-9 with TRBJ2-1; the match to TRBD2 covers 10 bases. The V and J ends lost 5 bases and 5 bases, in that order; junction bases with no gene match: 6. This CDR3 has 15 residues. Germline lookup yields CDR1 SEHNR and CDR2 FQNEAQ (reference sequence). DNA for the CDR3: TGTGCCAGCAGCCCTAGCGGGAGTAAGCACAATGAGCAGTTCTTC. Translated: CASSPSGSKHNEQFF.

The chain uses TRBV30 and TRBJ1-3; 10 bases line up with TRBD1. Germline trimming cut 2 bases from V and 1 base from J; bases unmatched to any gene: 5. Germline lookup yields CDR1 GTSNPN and CDR2 SVGIG (reference sequence). CDR3 length: 16 amino acids. The CDR3 loop is CAWSRLDRGSGNTIYF. CDR3 sequence (DNA): TGTGCCTGGAGTCGGCTGGACAGGGGGTCTGGAAACACCATATATTTT.

V gene TRBV14 combines with J gene TRBJ1-1; TRBD1 is a possible D gene (5 bases). V dropped 0 bases and J dropped 1 base, with 15 bases sitting between them. The CDR3 has 17 residues. Germline V gene sequence: CDR1 SGHDN, CDR2 FVKESK. For the CDR3, the DNA is TGTGCCAGCAGCCAAGATGGTGCAGGGCAGGGGAACACTGAAGCTTTCTTT. Translated, it gives CASSQDGAGQGNTEAFF.

The chain joins TRBV9 to TRBJ2-7; tentatively, D is TRBD2 (6 bases). Germline CDR1 and CDR2: SGDLS and YYNGEE. This CDR3 has 16 amino acids. Trimming pared 0 bases from V and 4 bases from J, leaving 17 bases between. The DNA for the CDR3 is TGTGCCAGCAGCGTAGCGGGAGCCACACTAATTTACGAGCAGTACTTC. It codes for CASSVAGATLIYEQYF.

The rearrangement uses TRBV4-3 and TRBJ1-2, with D unclear. With 0 bases removed from V and 3 bases from J, the gap between germline ends came to 11 bases. Germline V gene data show CDR1 as LGHNA and CDR2 as YSLEER. The CDR3 covers 15 residues. The DNA of the CDR3 is TGCGCCAGCAGCCAAGATATCGGCAACGACTATGGCTACACCTTC. Translating gives CASSQDIGNDYGYTF.

V and J are TRBV4-1 and TRBJ2-2; the D is unclear. Per the germline V gene, CDR1 is MGHRA and CDR2 is YSYEKL. V was shortened by 1 base and J by 3 bases, with 6 bases between the two germline ends. The CDR3 totals 14 residues. CDR3 loop: CASSQAEYTGELFF. The CDR3 DNA reads TGCGCCAGCAGCCAAGCAGAGTACACCGGGGAGCTGTTTTTT.

This clone was observed a few times. The chain combines TRBV19 with TRBJ1-1, with 7 bases identical to TRBD1. Germline V gene data show CDR1 as LNHDA and CDR2 as SQIVND (reference sequence). The CDR3 is made up of 12 amino acids. J gave up 8 bases and V 6 bases, and 6 bases lay outside the gene matches. The CDR3, as DNA: TGTGCCAGTAGGGAAGCGGGACAGGAAGCTTTCTTT. It yields the protein CASREAGQEAFF.

J is TRBJ2-7 and V is TRBV9, with 9 bases identical to TRBD2. The CDR3 has 16 amino acids. Germline values: CDR1 SGDLS, CDR2 YYNGEE. V dropped 0 bases and J dropped 0; count of bases not matched to a gene: 4. Here the CDR3 reads CASSVAASGDSYEQYF. Here the CDR3 DNA reads TGTGCCAGCAGCGTAGCGGCTAGCGGGGACTCCTACGAGCAGTACTTC.

This sequence joins TRBV7-6 and TRBJ2-7, with D possibly matching TRBD1 (5 bases). The CDR3 is made up of 14 amino acids. Germline CDR1 SGHVS, CDR2 FNYEAQ. Trimming left V 4 bases short and J 5 bases short, with 15 bases between. Here the CDR3 DNA reads TGTGCCAGCAGCTCCACAGGACCAGGAGACGAGCAGTACTTC. Its protein product is CASSSTGPGDEQYF.

The chain is built from TRBV7-9 and TRBJ1-1, with TRBD1 identical over 8 bases. Looked up from germline, CDR1 is SEHNR and CDR2 is FQNEAQ (reference sequence). This CDR3 is built from 13 residues. The junction had 10 bases not matched to a gene; V was cut back by 5 bases and J by 11 bases. CDR3: CASSTRQGSGAFF. CDR3 sequence (DNA): TGTGCCAGCAGCACAAGACAGGGGTCCGGGGCTTTCTTT.

The chain couples TRBV6-4 to TRBJ2-7; no reliable D call. Trimming took 8 bases from V and 4 from J, leaving 18 bases between them. Germline-derived CDR1 and CDR2 are MRHNA and SNTAGT. The length of the CDR3 is 14 residues. CDR3 DNA sequence: TGTGCCAGCCGCCCCGTTCTGGTTAGGTACGAGCAGTACTTC. Translated: CASRPVLVRYEQYF.

The CDR3 region is CASSHNWQGIPGANVLTF. DNA of the CDR3: TGTGCCAGCAGCCATAATTGGCAGGGAATACCTGGGGCCAACGTCCTGACTTTC. The chain recombines TRBV5-6 with TRBJ2-6; a possible D gene is TRBD1 (5 bases). Trimming removed 4 bases at V and 2 bases at J, with 19 bases between. CDR1 is SGHDT and CDR2 is YYEEEE in the germline V gene. CDR3 length: 18 residues.

V usage is TRBV4-1 and J usage is TRBJ2-6; TRBD1 agrees at 9 bases. Trimming at V came to 3 bases and at J to 4 bases, leaving 7 bases not matched to a gene. There are 17 residues in the CDR3. Per the germline V gene, CDR1 is MGHRA and CDR2 is YSYEKL. CDR3 residues: CASSQRTGVSGANVLTF. The CDR3 DNA sequence: TGCGCCAGCAGCCAGAGGACAGGGGTGAGCGGGGCCAACGTCCTGACTTTC.

V and J are TRBV11-2 and TRBJ2-1; tentative D call: TRBD2 (5 bases). The CDR3 consists of 14 residues. Germline-derived CDR1 and CDR2 are SGHAT and FQNNGV. Trimming pared 5 bases from V and 9 bases from J, leaving 17 bases between. The CDR3 spells CASSQPRLAGEQFF. DNA of the CDR3: TGTGCCAGCAGCCAACCAAGGCTAGCCGGTGAGCAGTTCTTC.

J is TRBJ2-2 and V is TRBV7-9, with D possibly being TRBD1 (5 bases). CDR1 is SEHNR and CDR2 is FQNEAQ in the germline V gene (reference sequence). CDR3 length: 13 residues. Trimming pared 7 bases from V and 5 bases from J, leaving 11 bases between. The CDR3 nucleotides read TGTGCCAGCACCCCAGGGTGGACCGGGGAGCTGTTTTTT. The encoded protein is CASTPGWTGELFF.

There are a few counts of this clone. V is TRBV30 and J is TRBJ1-1; D is unresolved. The CDR3 has 13 amino acids. Trimming left V 0 bases short and J 4 bases short, with 9 bases between. Germline values: CDR1 GTSNPN, CDR2 SVGIG (reference sequence). CDR3 in amino acids: CAWSVGYGTEAFF. In nucleotides, the CDR3 is TGTGCCTGGAGTGTCGGGTACGGCACTGAAGCTTTCTTT.

This clone has more than one count but fewer than ten. The chain couples TRBV2 to TRBJ1-5; D not certain. CDR1 SNHLY and CDR2 FYNNEI come from the germline V gene. CDR3 size: 14 residues. Trimming stripped 7 bases from V and 2 bases from J, with 12 bases between. CDR3 sequence (DNA): TGTGCCAGCACGAAGGGAAGAGGCAATCAGCCCCAGCATTTT. It specifies CASTKGRGNQPQHF.

The chain joins TRBV7-8 to TRBJ2-2; D is perhaps TRBD1 or TRBD2 (5 bases each). Germline CDR1 and CDR2: SGHVS and FQNEAQ. The CDR3 sequence is 17 residues long. Trimming shortened V by 2 bases and J by 6 bases, and 19 bases separated the two germline ends. This CDR3 reads CASSLPEGSFLAGELFF. CDR3 sequence (DNA): TGTGCCAGCAGCTTACCCGAGGGGAGTTTCTTGGCCGGGGAGCTGTTTTTT. Together with reference TRBV7-8 and TRBJ2-2, the CDR3 gives the full variable domain: GAGVSQSPRYKVAKRGQDVALRCDPISGHVSLFWYQQALGQGPEFLTYFQNEAQLDKSGLPSDRFFAERPEGSVSTLKIQRTQQEDSAVYLCASSLPEGSFLAGELFFGEGSRLTVL.